This T cell receptor beta chain came from a study of blood T cell repertoires in COVID-19 (dated by TCRdb to about 2020). Regarding the research as a whole: Samples covering the acute and convalescent phases of COVID-19 were provided by collaborators in the United States, Italy and Spain. A freely available public database, intended as a resource for researchers studying the immune response to SARS-CoV-2, is where the repertoires were released. Subjects who had been exposed to COVID-19, were actively infected with it, or had recovered from it provided the deeply sampled blood TCRbeta repertoires that made up the dataset. Samples were obtained from the ongoing ImmuneRACE study (first 160 participants) and from 1,200 or so subjects provided by 6 global collaborators. Sample metadata almost always included a de-identified subject ID, COVID-19 status, age in years and sex. Where HLA class I and class II types were available, the types were taken from metadata supplied by the sample provider, not from assay-based typing. The prospective study material was composed of cDNA or gDNA derived from T cells, B-cell-depleted T cells, or PBMCs. Overall study results and their limits: Clinical and demographic metadata were provided uncurated, with the amount varying by source and participant.

As regards this clone: Its antigen is not yet known. Base qualities are not provided; no much larger clone lies one nucleotide away.

Participants in the prospective study were aged roughly 18 to 90 years, lived in 20 to 30 United States geographic areas, and enrolled through a virtual design. In the prospective study, cohorts were assigned on the basis of participant-reported clinical history obtained from a screening survey and a study questionnaire. ImmuneRACE Cohort 3 recovered participants were defined by two consecutive negative NP/OP PCR tests, healthcare professional clearance, or symptom resolution. Mobile phlebotomists in the prospective study collected whole blood, serum and a nasopharyngeal or oropharyngeal swab from every participant. Participants in the prospective study had the option to provide additional blood draws and questionnaires over a roughly two-month period. Blood samples from the prospective study were shipped frozen or at room temperature prior to DNA extraction. V lost 5 bases and J lost 4 bases; the stretch between them is 3 bases long. The CDR3 spans 10 residues, from the cysteine through the phenylalanine. The entry retains the CDR3 DNA only, 30 bases that are in frame from base 1.

TCRbeta CDR3 regions were amplified from genomic DNA by means of the immunoSEQ Assay, a bias-controlled multiplex PCR. In the source study's methods: The number of nucleated cells in each sample was estimated from the amplification of reference gene primers within the assay. To quantify the absolute abundance of each unique TCRbeta CDR3 rearrangement, sequence reads were collapsed and filtered. For each sample, productive Simpson clonality was calculated by taking the square root of Simpson's diversity index across productive rearrangements. Sourced from immuneACCESS, this table was stored by TCRdb with only in-frame sequences that have V and J called. A share of the clones is absent; for the studies checked, an unresolved V gene accounts for under half, and the remainder has no known explanation. V, J and clone size are taken as reported in that table, and D and trimming were inferred from the DNA itself. The sample includes hundreds of thousands of clones, with under 90% observed a single time. Approximately 1.7% of the sample lies in the top ten.

This receptor was obtained from a middle-aged man who had recovered from COVID-19. Sequencing was performed on PBMCs or T cells enriched from blood (not recorded which). The rearrangement joined TRBV12-3 or TRBV12-4 to TRBJ2-7, with the D segment identity uncertain. The CDR3 reads CASSRYEQYF. The DNA sequence follows: TGTGCCAGCAGTCGGTACGAGCAGTACTTC.